This entry concerns a single T cell receptor beta chain. The antigen is not known. The sample belongs to a study of radiotherapy plus CTLA-4 blockade in lung cancer. On the study more broadly: Patients showed objective responses in 18% of cases and disease control in roughly 30%. General study points: Reportedly, early blood T cell clone dynamics best predicted response, with interferon-beta. Radiotherapy with ipilimumab was followed by blood expansion of tumor-derived clones.

Measured with immunoSEQ multiplex PCR; TCRdb has only the in-frame clones, and not every one. The data hold 70,000 to 95,000 clones, with over 80% observed a single time. This clonotype was sampled from a human donor with non-small cell lung cancer that progressed on radiotherapy plus ipilimumab. The specimen was peripheral blood, collected from a patient treated with radiotherapy plus ipilimumab.

CDR3: CASRLRTSGWDGELFF. CDR3 sequence (DNA): TGTGCCAGCAGGCTCCGGACTAGCGGGTGGGACGGGGAGCTGTTTTTT. The chain combines TRBV28 with TRBJ2-2, with TRBD2 matching 11 bases. Trimming cost V 6 bases and J 7 bases; bases outside gene matches: 10. Germline assignment: CDR1 MDHEN and CDR2 SYDVKM. The CDR3 runs to 16 residues.